These T cell receptor beta chains were read from a single sample in a study of blood T cells in healthy people across ages. TCRdb ran MiXCR on the 5' RACE reads and lists one entry per CDR3 protein. The sample includes over 600,000 distinct CDR3 sequences, under 25% seen only once; the top ten take roughly 3.6%. Specimen: blood. Receptors originate from a man between 65 and 85 years old in good health. The CDR3 runs from the conserved cysteine through the conserved F or W. Fields, in order: J gene, V gene, D gene, clone size, CDR3 protein, CDR3 DNA. D genes are given only for firm matches. A clone size is listed for some rows: how often the clone was seen (once, few, many), or a class if it is expanded.

TRBJ2-4	TRBV29-1	NA	few	CSVAIAKNIQYF	TGCAGCGTTGCAATAGCCAAAAACATTCAGTACTTC
TRBJ2-7	TRBV6-5	TRBD1	NA	CASSYGSAGGYEQYF	TGTGCCAGCAGTTACGGGTCGGCAGGGGGCTACGAGCAGTACTTC
TRBJ2-2	TRBV20-1	NA	NA	CSARARLVASNTGELFF	TGCAGTGCTAGAGCCCGATTGGTAGCGTCGAACACCGGGGAGCTGTTTTTT
TRBJ2-7	TRBV25-1	TRBD2	NA	CASSELREFDEQYF	TGTGCCAGCAGTGAATTGCGGGAGTTCGACGAGCAGTACTTC
TRBJ2-3	TRBV12-3/TRBV12-4	TRBD2	few	CASSLGTSGRAAADTQYF	TGTGCCAGCAGCCTCGGGACTAGCGGGAGGGCCGCGGCAGATACGCAGTATTTT
TRBJ1-2	TRBV7-2	NA	few	CASSPTEAYGYTF	TGTGCCAGCAGCCCCACAGAGGCCTATGGCTACACCTTC
TRBJ2-1	TRBV10-3	NA	NA	CAISESTQTNEQFF	TGTGCCATCAGTGAGTCGACACAAACCAATGAGCAGTTCTTC
TRBJ1-3	TRBV12-3/TRBV12-4	NA	NA	CASSTEGQTSGNTIYF	TGTGCCAGCAGCACCGAAGGACAGACCTCTGGAAACACCATATATTTT
TRBJ2-5	TRBV4-1	NA	NA	CASSQDVGRQETQYF	TGCGCCAGCAGCCAAGATGTAGGGCGGCAAGAGACCCAGTACTTC
TRBJ2-6	TRBV12-3/TRBV12-4	NA	few	CASRGVRSGANVLTF	TGTGCCAGCAGGGGGGTCCGCTCTGGGGCCAACGTCCTGACTTTC
TRBJ2-1	TRBV6-2/TRBV6-3	NA	few	CASSYETHNEQFF	TGTGCCAGCAGTTACGAGACACACAATGAGCAGTTCTTC
TRBJ2-7	TRBV6-2/TRBV6-3	TRBD2	NA	CASTAGGPYEQYF	TGTGCCAGCACAGCGGGAGGGCCGTACGAGCAGTACTTC
TRBJ1-1	TRBV19	TRBD1	NA	CASSPDRVRAFF	TGTGCCAGTAGTCCCGACAGGGTTAGAGCTTTCTTT
TRBJ2-1	TRBV5-5	TRBD2	once	CASSQTSGSHPNEQFF	TGTGCCAGCAGCCAGACTAGCGGGAGTCATCCCAATGAGCAGTTCTTC
TRBJ2-5	TRBV18	TRBD1	few	CASSPATGGRETQYF	TGTGCCAGCTCACCAGCGACAGGGGGTAGAGAGACCCAGTACTTC
TRBJ2-2	TRBV25-1	TRBD2	few	CASSATSGGFNTGELFF	TGTGCCAGCAGTGCGACTAGCGGAGGATTTAACACCGGGGAGCTGTTTTTT
TRBJ1-2	TRBV7-2	NA	NA	CASSSFGGSMNYGYTF	TGTGCCAGCAGCTCGTTCGGGGGAAGTATGAACTATGGCTACACCTTC
TRBJ1-1	TRBV4-1	NA	NA	CASSQEKQGISEAFF	TGCGCCAGCAGCCAAGAGAAACAAGGAATCTCTGAAGCTTTCTTT
TRBJ1-1	TRBV7-6	NA	NA	CASSPYRRWGTEAFF	TGTGCCAGCAGCCCATACCGTCGATGGGGCACTGAAGCTTTCTTT
TRBJ2-7	TRBV18	NA	NA	CASSRGNSELNEQYF	TGCGCCAGCTCACGAGGGAATAGCGAGCTGAACGAGCAGTACTTC
TRBJ2-1	TRBV3-1	TRBD2	few	CASSQLGLAGNEQFF	TGTGCCAGCAGCCAGCTGGGACTAGCGGGAAATGAGCAGTTCTTC
TRBJ2-7	TRBV20-1	TRBD1	few	CSAEDRGIYEQYF	TGCAGTGCTGAGGACAGGGGAATCTACGAGCAGTACTTC
TRBJ1-5	TRBV20-1	NA	NA	CSACCPQHF	TGCAGTGCCTGCTGTCCCCAGCATTTT
TRBJ2-7	TRBV9	TRBD1	few	CASSTRQGNYEQYF	TGTGCCAGCAGCACCCGACAGGGGAACTACGAGCAGTACTTC
TRBJ2-1	TRBV9	TRBD1	many	CASSPPGTGVTNEQFF	TGTGCCAGCAGCCCTCCCGGGACAGGGGTTACCAATGAGCAGTTCTTC
TRBJ2-1	TRBV5-1	NA	NA	CASSQNSGSSYNEQFF	TGCGCCAGCAGCCAGAATAGCGGTAGCTCCTACAATGAGCAGTTCTTC
TRBJ2-1	TRBV3-1	TRBD2	NA	CASSEAGGPNNEQFF	TGTGCCAGCAGCGAAGCGGGAGGGCCCAACAATGAGCAGTTCTTC
TRBJ2-3	TRBV19	NA	NA	CASSIRSSSTDTQYF	TGTGCCAGTAGTATACGGAGTTCTAGCACAGATACGCAGTATTTT
TRBJ2-1	TRBV5-1	TRBD2	few	CASSLETSGRSNEQFF	TGCGCCAGCAGCTTGGAGACTAGCGGGAGGTCCAATGAGCAGTTCTTC
TRBJ2-1	TRBV5-1	TRBD2	NA	CASKIAGDYNEQFF	TGCGCCAGCAAAATAGCGGGAGACTACAATGAGCAGTTCTTC
TRBJ2-7	TRBV10-1	TRBD1	few	CASSGDRVTEQYF	TGCGCCAGCAGTGGGGACAGGGTAACCGAGCAGTACTTC
TRBJ2-1	TRBV7-9	TRBD2	NA	CASTLLPSGNRNEQFF	TGTGCCAGCACCCTGCTGCCTAGCGGGAATAGGAATGAGCAGTTCTTC
TRBJ1-4	TRBV29-1	NA	NA	CSVELTWGEKLFF	TGCAGCGTTGAATTGACCTGGGGCGAAAAACTGTTTTTT
TRBJ1-5	TRBV7-8	NA	few	CASSLATNRPQHF	TGTGCCAGCAGCTTAGCTACGAATCGGCCCCAGCATTTT
TRBJ2-7	TRBV4-2	NA	many	CASSQDPGTAYEQYF	TGTGCCAGCAGCCAGGATCCCGGGACGGCTTACGAGCAGTACTTC
TRBJ2-4	TRBV20-1	NA	NA	CSASPLGAKNIQYF	TGCAGTGCTAGCCCGCTGGGGGCCAAAAACATTCAGTACTTC
TRBJ2-1	TRBV3-1	NA	few	CASSQGILVNEQFF	NA
TRBJ2-7	TRBV11-1	TRBD2	NA	CASSLTAYGGRGEQYF	TGTGCCAGCAGCTTAACCGCATACGGCGGGAGAGGCGAGCAGTACTTC
TRBJ2-5	TRBV9	TRBD1	NA	CASSYRTGGETQYF	TGTGCCAGCAGCTACCGGACAGGTGGAGAGACCCAGTACTTC
TRBJ2-7	TRBV28	NA	NA	CASREAHSYSYEQYF	TGTGCCAGCAGGGAGGCTCATTCTTACTCCTACGAGCAGTACTTC
TRBJ2-5	TRBV6-5	NA	NA	CASGQQGRIGTQYF	TGTGCCAGCGGCCAACAGGGTAGGATAGGGACCCAGTACTTC
TRBJ2-7	TRBV3-1	NA	NA	CASSQVSLSEQYF	TGTGCCAGCAGCCAAGTCAGCCTGTCGGAGCAGTACTTC
TRBJ2-7	TRBV29-1	NA	NA	CSVAGSASDSYEQYF	TGCAGCGTTGCGGGGAGCGCATCTGACTCCTACGAGCAGTACTTC
TRBJ2-1	TRBV19	NA	NA	CASSQAEVSSYNEQFF	TGTGCCAGTAGTCAAGCGGAGGTAAGCTCCTACAATGAGCAGTTCTTC
TRBJ2-3	TRBV7-9	NA	NA	CASTILYSSTDTQYF	TGTGCCAGCACTATCCTCTATAGTAGCACAGATACGCAGTATTTT
TRBJ2-1	TRBV2	NA	few	CASSEAHLGEQFF	TGTGCCAGCAGTGAAGCGCACCTCGGTGAGCAGTTCTTC